This T cell receptor (beta chain) emerged from a study of OX40 agonist ivuxolimab in advanced cancers. The wider study: Ivuxolimab, an antibody that agonizes OX40 (CD134), was administered to the patients. Cancers in dose escalation were hepatocellular, melanoma, renal cell and head and neck. Eligibility admitted prior anti-PD-1, anti-PD-L1 or anti-CTLA-4 therapy; around 38% had some. Three patients responded partially, comprising one with hepatocellular carcinoma and two with cutaneous melanoma.

The CDR3 runs 13 residues. Per the germline V gene, CDR1 is MNHEY and CDR2 is SVGAGI. Trimming took off 2 bases at V and 7 bases at J, with 9 bases between the two ends. Some clones are missing from TCRdb's copy, which holds only in-frame ones; the method was immunoSEQ multiplex PCR. The sample holds tens of thousands of clones, roughly 87% seen once. This clone was seen just once. The chain links TRBV6-5 to TRBJ1-5; D is ambiguous. This receptor was taken from an adult with an advanced solid tumor such as melanoma, head and neck, liver or kidney cancer. The starting material was CD4+ or CD8+ T cells sorted from blood, obtained in a trial of the OX40 agonist ivuxolimab. The CDR3 region is CASSYGVWQPQHF. In DNA, the CDR3 is TGTGCCAGCAGTTACGGGGTTTGGCAGCCCCAGCATTTT.